The rows below give T cell receptor beta chains drawn from one sample of a study of T cells in Graves' hyperthyroidism and ophthalmopathy. TCRdb analysed the multiplex PCR reads with MiXCR anew, one entry per CDR3 protein. The data contain under 650,000 distinct CDR3 sequences, 15% to 20% of them singletons. Material: blood. The source of these receptors is a woman aged 25 to 39 with Graves' hyperthyroidism. Each CDR3 is given with its conserved first and last residue. Fields, in order: clone size, V gene, CDR3 length, CDR3 protein. Clone size is not always given. Where it is, it says once, few, many or a class for expanded clones.

many,TRBV18,13,CASSPQDNEKLFF
many,TRBV6-6,13,CASSYGGSGELFF
NA,TRBV2,22,CASSDPRGGEQGFRDGGSPLHF
NA,TRBV6-1,13,CASSPPGSQPQHF
NA,TRBV28,16,CASSLERERVKNIQYF
NA,TRBV27,15,CASSFWTGGTGELFF
NA,TRBV20-1,11,CSAYYRETQYF
many,TRBV11-2,13,CASSRVQGQPQHF
many,TRBV7-8,14,CASSLRVLESEAFF
NA,TRBV19,12,CASRHMNTEAFF
NA,TRBV20-1,15,CSASNRQGAGEKLFF
many,TRBV11-2,12,CASSLVGVEQYF
many,TRBV2,15,CASNEWSSYNSPLHF
NA,TRBV11-2,19,CASSSTGGGSTLVTDTQYF
many,TRBV13,19,CASSSGTRWQLGGTDTQYF
many,TRBV11-2,14,CASSPGTSPETQYF
many,TRBV11-2,15,CASSLRQGLGTEAFF
many,TRBV7-2,14,CASSVPTSSYEQYF
NA,TRBV19,16,CASSIGLGQGNTEAFF
few,TRBV29-1,16,CSVEARGSGRSDEQFF
few,TRBV10-3,14,CAISESTVNYGYTF
NA,TRBV5-1,15,CASSSRGQGAHEQYF